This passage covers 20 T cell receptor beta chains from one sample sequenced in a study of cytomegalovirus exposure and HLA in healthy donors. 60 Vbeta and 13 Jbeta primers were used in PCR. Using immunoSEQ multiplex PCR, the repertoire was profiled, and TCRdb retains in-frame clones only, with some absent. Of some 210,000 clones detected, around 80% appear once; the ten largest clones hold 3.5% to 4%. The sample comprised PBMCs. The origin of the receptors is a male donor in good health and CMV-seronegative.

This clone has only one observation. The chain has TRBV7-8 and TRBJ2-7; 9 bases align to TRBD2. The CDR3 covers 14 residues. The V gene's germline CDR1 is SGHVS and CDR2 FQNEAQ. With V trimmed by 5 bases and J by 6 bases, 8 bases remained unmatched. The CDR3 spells CASSLTTSGGEQYF. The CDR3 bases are TGTGCCAGCAGCCTTACGACTAGCGGTGGCGAGCAGTACTTC. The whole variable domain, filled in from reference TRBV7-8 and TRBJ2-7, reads GAGVSQSPRYKVAKRGQDVALRCDPISGHVSLFWYQQALGQGPEFLTYFQNEAQLDKSGLPSDRFFAERPEGSVSTLKIQRTQQEDSAVYLCASSLTTSGGEQYFGPGTRLTVT.

The CDR3 bases are TGTGCCAGTAGTCCCGGACTAGCGGGAGTCGGGAATGAGCAGTTCTTC. It translates to CASSPGLAGVGNEQFF. The chain carries TRBV19 and TRBJ2-1; 13 bases are shared with TRBD2. Germline trimming cut 5 bases from V and 7 bases from J; bases unmatched to any gene: 8. The CDR3 is 16 residues long. Per germline, CDR1 LNHDA and CDR2 SQIVND (reference sequence).

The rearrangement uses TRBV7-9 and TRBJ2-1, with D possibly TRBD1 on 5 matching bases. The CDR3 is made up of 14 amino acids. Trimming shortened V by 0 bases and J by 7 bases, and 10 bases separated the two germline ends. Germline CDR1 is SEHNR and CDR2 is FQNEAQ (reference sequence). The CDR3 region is CASSLAAGLNEQFF. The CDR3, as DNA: TGTGCCAGCAGCTTAGCTGCAGGGTTGAATGAGCAGTTCTTC.

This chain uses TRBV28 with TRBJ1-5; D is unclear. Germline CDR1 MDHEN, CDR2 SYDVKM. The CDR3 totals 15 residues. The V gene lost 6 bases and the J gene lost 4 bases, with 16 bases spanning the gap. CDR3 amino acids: CASSLTLGYNQPQHF. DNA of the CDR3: TGTGCCAGCAGCCTCACACTAGGGTATAATCAGCCCCAGCATTTT.

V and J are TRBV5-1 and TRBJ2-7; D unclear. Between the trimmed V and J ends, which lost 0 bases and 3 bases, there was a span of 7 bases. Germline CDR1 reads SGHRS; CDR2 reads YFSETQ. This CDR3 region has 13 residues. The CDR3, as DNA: TGCGCCAGCAGCTTGGCACAGAACTACGAGCAGTACTTC. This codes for CASSLAQNYEQYF.

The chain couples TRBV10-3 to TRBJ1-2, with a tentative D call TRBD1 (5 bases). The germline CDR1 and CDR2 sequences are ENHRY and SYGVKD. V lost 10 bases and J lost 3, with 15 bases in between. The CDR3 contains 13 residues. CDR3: CASRPWGDYGYTF. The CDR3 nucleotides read TGTGCCAGTCGGCCCTGGGGGGACTATGGCTACACCTTC.

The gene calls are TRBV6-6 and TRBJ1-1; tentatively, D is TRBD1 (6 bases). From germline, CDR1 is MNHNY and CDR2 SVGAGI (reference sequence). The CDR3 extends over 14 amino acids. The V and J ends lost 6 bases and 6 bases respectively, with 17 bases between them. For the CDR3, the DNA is TGTGCCAGCAGGAGAGAGGGGGGGAGGGCTGAAGCTTTCTTT. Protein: CASRREGGRAEAFF.

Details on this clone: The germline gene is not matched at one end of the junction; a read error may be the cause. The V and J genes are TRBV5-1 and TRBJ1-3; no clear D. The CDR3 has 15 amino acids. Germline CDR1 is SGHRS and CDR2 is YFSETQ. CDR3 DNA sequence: TGCGCCAGCAGCTTGGGTGCCGTCGCTGGAGACACCATATATTTT. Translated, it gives CASSLGAVAGDTIYF.

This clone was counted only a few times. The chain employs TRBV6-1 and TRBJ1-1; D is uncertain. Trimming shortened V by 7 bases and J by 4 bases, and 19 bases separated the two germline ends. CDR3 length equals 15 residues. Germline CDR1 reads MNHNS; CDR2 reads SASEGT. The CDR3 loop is CASNRSPFAGTEAFF. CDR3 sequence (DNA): TGTGCCAGCAACCGGAGCCCCTTTGCGGGCACTGAAGCTTTCTTT.

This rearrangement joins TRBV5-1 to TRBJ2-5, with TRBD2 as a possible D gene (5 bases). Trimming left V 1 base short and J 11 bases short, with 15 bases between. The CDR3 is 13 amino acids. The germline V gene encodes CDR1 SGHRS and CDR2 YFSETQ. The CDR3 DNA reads TGCGCCAGCAGCTTGACAGTCAGTGGGGAGCAGTACTTC. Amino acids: CASSLTVSGEQYF.

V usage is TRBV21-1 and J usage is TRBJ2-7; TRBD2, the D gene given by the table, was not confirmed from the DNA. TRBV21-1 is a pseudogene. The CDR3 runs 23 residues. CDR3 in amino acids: CASSNNTRDRLGLAPCSWYEQYF. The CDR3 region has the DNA TGTGCCAGCAGTAACAATACCCGGGACAGGTTGGGACTAGCGCCGTGTTCGTGGTACGAGCAGTACTTC.

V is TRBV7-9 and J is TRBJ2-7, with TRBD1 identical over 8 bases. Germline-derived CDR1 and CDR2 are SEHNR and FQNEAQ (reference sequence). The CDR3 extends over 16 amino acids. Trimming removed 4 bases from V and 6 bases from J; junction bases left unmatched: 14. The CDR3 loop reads CASSSTTGRGLFEQYF. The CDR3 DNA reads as TGTGCCAGCAGCTCCACGACTGGCAGGGGGCTCTTCGAGCAGTACTTC.

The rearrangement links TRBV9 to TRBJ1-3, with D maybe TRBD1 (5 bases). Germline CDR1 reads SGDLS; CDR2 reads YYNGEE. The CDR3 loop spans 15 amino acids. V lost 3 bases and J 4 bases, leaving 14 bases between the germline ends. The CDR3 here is CASSAQGVSGNTIYF. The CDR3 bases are TGTGCCAGCAGCGCCCAAGGGGTTTCGGGAAACACCATATATTTT.

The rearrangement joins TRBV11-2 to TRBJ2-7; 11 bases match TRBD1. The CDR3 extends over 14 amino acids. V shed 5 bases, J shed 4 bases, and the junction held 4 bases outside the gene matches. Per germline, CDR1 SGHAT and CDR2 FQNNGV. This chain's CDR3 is CASSLGQGVYEQYF. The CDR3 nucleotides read TGTGCCAGCAGCCTGGGACAGGGGGTTTACGAGCAGTACTTC.

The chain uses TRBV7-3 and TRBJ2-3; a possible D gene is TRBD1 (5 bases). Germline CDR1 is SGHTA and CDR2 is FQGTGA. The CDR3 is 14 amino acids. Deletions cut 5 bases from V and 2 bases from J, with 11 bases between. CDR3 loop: CASSPQGYTDTQYF. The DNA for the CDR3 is TGTGCCAGCAGCCCCCAGGGCTACACAGATACGCAGTATTTT. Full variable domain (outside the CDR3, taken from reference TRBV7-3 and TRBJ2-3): GAGVSQTPSNKVTEKGKYVELRCDPISGHTALYWYRQSLGQGPEFLIYFQGTGAADDSGLPNDRFFAVRPEGSVSTLKIQRTERGDSAVYLCASSPQGYTDTQYFGPGTRLTVL.

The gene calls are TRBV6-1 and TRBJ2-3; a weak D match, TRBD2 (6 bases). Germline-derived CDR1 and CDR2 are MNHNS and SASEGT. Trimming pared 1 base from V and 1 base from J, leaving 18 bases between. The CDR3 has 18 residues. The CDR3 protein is CASSEVAKGWGGTDTQYF. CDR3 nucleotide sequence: TGTGCCAGCAGTGAAGTTGCAAAGGGGTGGGGGGGCACAGATACGCAGTATTTT.

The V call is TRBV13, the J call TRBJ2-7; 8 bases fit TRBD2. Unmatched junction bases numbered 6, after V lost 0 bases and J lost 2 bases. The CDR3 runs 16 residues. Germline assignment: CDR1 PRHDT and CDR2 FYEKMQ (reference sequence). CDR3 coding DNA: TGTGCCAGCAGCTTAGGGTCCAGCGGGGGAACCTACGAGCAGTACTTC. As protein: CASSLGSSGGTYEQYF.

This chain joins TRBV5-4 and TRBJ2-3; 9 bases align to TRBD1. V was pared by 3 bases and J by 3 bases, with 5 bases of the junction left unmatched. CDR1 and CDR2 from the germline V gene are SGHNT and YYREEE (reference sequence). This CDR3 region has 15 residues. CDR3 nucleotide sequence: TGTGCCAGCAGCTATCGGGACAGGGCGACAGATACGCAGTATTTT. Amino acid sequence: CASSYRDRATDTQYF. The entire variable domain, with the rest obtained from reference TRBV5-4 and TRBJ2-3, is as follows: ETGVTQSPTHLIKTRGQQVTLRCSSQSGHNTVSWYQQALGQGPQFIFQYYREEENGRGNFPPRFSGLQFPNYSSELNVNALELDDSALYLCASSYRDRATDTQYFGPGTRLTVL.

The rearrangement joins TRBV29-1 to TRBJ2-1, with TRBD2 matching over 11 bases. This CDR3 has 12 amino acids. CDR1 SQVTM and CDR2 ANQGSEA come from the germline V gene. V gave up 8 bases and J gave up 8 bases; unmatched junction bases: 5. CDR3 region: CSILAGVYEQFF. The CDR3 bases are TGCAGCATACTAGCGGGAGTCTATGAGCAGTTCTTC.

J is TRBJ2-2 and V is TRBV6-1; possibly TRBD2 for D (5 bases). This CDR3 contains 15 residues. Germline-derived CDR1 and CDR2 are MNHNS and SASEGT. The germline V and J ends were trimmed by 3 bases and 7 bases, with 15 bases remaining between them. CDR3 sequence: CASSDNTGLGGELFF. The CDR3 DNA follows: TGTGCCAGCAGTGACAATACGGGATTAGGCGGGGAGCTGTTTTTT.